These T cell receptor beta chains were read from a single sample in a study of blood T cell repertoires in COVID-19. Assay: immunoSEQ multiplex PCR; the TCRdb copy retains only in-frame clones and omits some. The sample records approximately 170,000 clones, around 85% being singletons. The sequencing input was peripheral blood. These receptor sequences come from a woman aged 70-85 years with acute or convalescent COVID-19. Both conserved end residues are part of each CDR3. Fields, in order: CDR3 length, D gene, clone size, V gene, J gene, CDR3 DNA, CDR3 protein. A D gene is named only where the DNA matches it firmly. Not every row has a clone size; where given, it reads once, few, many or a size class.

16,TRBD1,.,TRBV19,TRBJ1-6,TGTGCCAGTAGTATGGGGACAGGGTTGAGTAATTCACCCCTCCACTTT,CASSMGTGLSNSPLHF
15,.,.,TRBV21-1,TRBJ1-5,TGTGCCAGCAGCAAATGGCGGGGTCCGGATCAGCCCCAGCATTTT,CASSKWRGPDQPQHF
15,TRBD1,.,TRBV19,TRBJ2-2,TGTGCCAGTAGGTTCACAGGGGGTTTCACCGGGGAGCTGTTTTTT,CASRFTGGFTGELFF
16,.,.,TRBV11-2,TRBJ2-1,TGTGCCAGCAGCTTAGATCTTCCGGGAGCGTTTGGTGAGCAGTTCTTC,CASSLDLPGAFGEQFF
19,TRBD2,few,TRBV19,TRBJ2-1,TGTGCCAGTAGTATTGAGGCGGGTAGCGGGAGAACCTCCTACAATGAGCAGTTCTTC,CASSIEAGSGRTSYNEQFF
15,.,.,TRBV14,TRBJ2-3,TGTGCCAGCAGCCAAAAGGAGGGAAGCACAGATACGCAGTATTTT,CASSQKEGSTDTQYF
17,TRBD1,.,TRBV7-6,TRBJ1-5,TGTGCCAGCAGTCTCGCCGGGGCAGGGGGCAATAATCAGCCCCAGCATTTT,CASSLAGAGGNNQPQHF
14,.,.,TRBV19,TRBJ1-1,TGTGCCAGTAGTACTACTCCCATGGACACTGAAGCTTTCTTT,CASSTTPMDTEAFF
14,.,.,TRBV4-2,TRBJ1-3,TGTGCCAGCAGCCCAGGGAACTCTGGAAACACCATATATTTT,CASSPGNSGNTIYF
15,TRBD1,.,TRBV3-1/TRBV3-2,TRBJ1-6,TGTGCCAGCAGCCGGACAGGGGGCGCAGATTCACCCCTCCACTTT,CASSRTGGADSPLHF
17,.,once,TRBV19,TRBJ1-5,TGTGCCAGTAACAACATGGCGGGGGTTGATAGCAATCAGCCCCAGCATTTT,CASNNMAGVDSNQPQHF
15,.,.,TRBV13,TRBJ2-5,TGTGCCAGCAGCCTAAGGGGGGGCGGTGGGGAGACCCAGTACTTC,CASSLRGGGGETQYF
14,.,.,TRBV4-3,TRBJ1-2,TGCGCCAGCAGCCAAGACGTGACAGACTATGGCTACACCTTC,CASSQDVTDYGYTF
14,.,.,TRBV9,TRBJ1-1,TGTGCCAGCAGCCCGGGGAACAGTCACACTGAAGCTTTCTTT,CASSPGNSHTEAFF
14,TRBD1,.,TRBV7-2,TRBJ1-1,TGTGCCAGCAGCCCCGAGACAGGGTCCGGTGAAGCTTTCTTT,CASSPETGSGEAFF
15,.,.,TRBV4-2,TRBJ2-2,TGTGCCAGCAGCCAAACCCGCAGTCGAACCGGGGAGCTGTTTTTT,CASSQTRSRTGELFF
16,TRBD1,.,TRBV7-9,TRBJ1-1,TGTGCCAGCAGCTTGACAGGGGGCAGGGGGAACACTGAAGCTTTCTTT,CASSLTGGRGNTEAFF
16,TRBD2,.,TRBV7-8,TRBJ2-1,TGTGCCAGCAGCCCGAGGACTAGCGGACAATACAATGAGCAGTTCTTC,CASSPRTSGQYNEQFF
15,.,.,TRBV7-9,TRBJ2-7,TGTGCCAGCAGCCCCCATGGAGGGGCAGGCGACGAGCAGTACTTC,CASSPHGGAGDEQYF
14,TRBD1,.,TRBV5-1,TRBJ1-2,TGCGCCAGCAGCTTGAGAGACAGGGCGGGCGGCTACACCTTC,CASSLRDRAGGYTF
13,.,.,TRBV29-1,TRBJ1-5,TGCAGCGTTGAGGCGGGGGGCAATCAGCCCCAGCATTTT,CSVEAGGNQPQHF
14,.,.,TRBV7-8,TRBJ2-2,TGTGCCAGCAGCTGGGGGCCCAGAGGCGGGGAGCTGTTTTTT,CASSWGPRGGELFF
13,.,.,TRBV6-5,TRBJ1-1,TGTGCCAGCAGTTGGCAGATCAACACTGAAGCTTTCTTT,CASSWQINTEAFF
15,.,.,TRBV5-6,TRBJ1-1,TGTGCCAGCAGCTTACCCCAGGTCGAGGGCACTGAAGCTTTCTTT,CASSLPQVEGTEAFF
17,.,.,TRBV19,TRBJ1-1,TGTGCCAGTAGTGCGTGGACAAGGCGCCTTATGAACACTGAAGCTTTCTTT,CASSAWTRRLMNTEAFF
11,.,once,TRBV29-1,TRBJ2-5,TGCAGCGTTGACGGAGGGGAGACCCAGTACTTC,CSVDGGETQYF
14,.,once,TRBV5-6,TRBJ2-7,TGTGCCAGCAGCTTGGGATTCACAAACTACGAGCAGTACTTC,CASSLGFTNYEQYF
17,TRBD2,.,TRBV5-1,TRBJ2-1,TGCGCCAGCAGCTTGGTAACTAGCGGGGGGTACTACAATGAGCAGTTCTTC,CASSLVTSGGYYNEQFF
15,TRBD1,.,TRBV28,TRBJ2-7,TGTGCCAGCAGTTCCGGGACAGGGGGCTCCTACGAGCAGTACTTC,CASSSGTGGSYEQYF
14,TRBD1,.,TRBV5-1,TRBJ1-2,TGCGCCAGCAGCTTGGGGACAGGGAGCTATGGCTACACCTTC,CASSLGTGSYGYTF
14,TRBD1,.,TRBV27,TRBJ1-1,TGTGCCAGCAGTTCCATAGGGACAGGTTCTTCAGCTTTCTTT,CASSSIGTGSSAFF
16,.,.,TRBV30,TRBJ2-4,TGTGCCTGGAGTGCCGTTTCGGCCGGGAAGAAAAACATTCAGTACTTC,CAWSAVSAGKKNIQYF
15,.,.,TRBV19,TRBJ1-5,TGTGCCAGTAGTATAATGCAGGGGAGTCATCAGCCCCAGCATTTT,CASSIMQGSHQPQHF
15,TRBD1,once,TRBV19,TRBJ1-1,TGTGCCAGTAGTATCTCCGACAGGGGACTAATAGAAGCTTTCTTT,CASSISDRGLIEAFF
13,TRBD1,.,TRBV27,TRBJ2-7,TGTGCCAGCAGTACCGACAGGGAACGGTGGCAGTACTTC,CASSTDRERWQYF
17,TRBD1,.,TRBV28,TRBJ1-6,TGTGCCAGCAGCAAGGACAGGGCACGTATCCCTGGTTCACCCCTCCACTTT,CASSKDRARIPGSPLHF
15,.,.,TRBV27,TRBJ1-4,TGTGCCAGTAGCGCTGGTCCGGGATCAAATGAAAAACTGTTTTTT,CASSAGPGSNEKLFF
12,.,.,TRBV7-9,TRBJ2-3,TGTGCCAGCACCGAGCAGGCAGATACGCAGTATTTT,CASTEQADTQYF
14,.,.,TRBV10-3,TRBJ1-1,TGTGCCATCAGTGAGTCAGCTACTAAGACTGAAGCTTTCTTT,CAISESATKTEAFF
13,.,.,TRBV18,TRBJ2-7,TGTGCCAGCTCACCAAACAGAGCCTACGAGCAGTACTTC,CASSPNRAYEQYF
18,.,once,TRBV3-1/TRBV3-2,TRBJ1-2,TGTGCCAGCAGCCATCCCCCGACCCGGGGACTCACTAACTATGGCTACACCTTC,CASSHPPTRGLTNYGYTF
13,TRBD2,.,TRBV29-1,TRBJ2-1,TGCAGCGTTGAAGGAGCGGGGAGGGATGAGCAGTTCTTC,CSVEGAGRDEQFF